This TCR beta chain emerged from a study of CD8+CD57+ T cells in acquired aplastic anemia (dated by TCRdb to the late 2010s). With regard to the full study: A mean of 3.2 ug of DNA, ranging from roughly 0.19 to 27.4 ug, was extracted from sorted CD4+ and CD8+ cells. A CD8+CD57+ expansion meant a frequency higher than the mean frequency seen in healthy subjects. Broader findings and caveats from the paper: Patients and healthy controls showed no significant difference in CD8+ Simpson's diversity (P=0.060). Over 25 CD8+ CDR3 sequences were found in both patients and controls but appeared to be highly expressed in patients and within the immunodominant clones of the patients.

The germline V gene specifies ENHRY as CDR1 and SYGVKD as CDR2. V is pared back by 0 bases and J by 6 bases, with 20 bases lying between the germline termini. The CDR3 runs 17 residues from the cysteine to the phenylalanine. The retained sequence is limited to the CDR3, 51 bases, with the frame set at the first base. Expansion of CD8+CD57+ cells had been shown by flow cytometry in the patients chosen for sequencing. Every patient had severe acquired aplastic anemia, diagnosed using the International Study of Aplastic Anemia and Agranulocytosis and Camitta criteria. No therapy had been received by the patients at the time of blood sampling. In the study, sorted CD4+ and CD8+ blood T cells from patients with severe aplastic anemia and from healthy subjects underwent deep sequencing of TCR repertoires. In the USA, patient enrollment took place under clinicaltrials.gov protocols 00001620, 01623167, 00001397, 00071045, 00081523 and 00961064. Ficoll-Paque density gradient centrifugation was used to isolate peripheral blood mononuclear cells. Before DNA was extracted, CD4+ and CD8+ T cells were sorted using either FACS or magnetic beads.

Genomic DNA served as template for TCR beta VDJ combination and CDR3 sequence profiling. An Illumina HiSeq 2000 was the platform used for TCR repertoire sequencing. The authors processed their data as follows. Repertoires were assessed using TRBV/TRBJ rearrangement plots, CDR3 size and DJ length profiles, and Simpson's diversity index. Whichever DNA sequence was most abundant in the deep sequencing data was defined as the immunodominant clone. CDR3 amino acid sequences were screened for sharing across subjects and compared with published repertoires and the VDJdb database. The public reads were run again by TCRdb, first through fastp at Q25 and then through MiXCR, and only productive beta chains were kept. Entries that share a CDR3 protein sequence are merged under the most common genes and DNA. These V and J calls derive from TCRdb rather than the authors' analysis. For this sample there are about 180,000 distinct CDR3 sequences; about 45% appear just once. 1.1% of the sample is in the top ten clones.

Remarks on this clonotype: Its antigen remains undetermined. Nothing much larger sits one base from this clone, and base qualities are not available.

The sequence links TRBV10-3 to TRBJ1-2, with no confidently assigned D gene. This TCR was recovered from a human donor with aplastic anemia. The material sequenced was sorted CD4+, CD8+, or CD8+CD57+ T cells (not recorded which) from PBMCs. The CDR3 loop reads CAISESLVLTGSDGYTF. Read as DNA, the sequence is TGTGCCATCAGTGAGTCACTGGTTCTTACGGGGAGCGATGGCTACACCTTC.